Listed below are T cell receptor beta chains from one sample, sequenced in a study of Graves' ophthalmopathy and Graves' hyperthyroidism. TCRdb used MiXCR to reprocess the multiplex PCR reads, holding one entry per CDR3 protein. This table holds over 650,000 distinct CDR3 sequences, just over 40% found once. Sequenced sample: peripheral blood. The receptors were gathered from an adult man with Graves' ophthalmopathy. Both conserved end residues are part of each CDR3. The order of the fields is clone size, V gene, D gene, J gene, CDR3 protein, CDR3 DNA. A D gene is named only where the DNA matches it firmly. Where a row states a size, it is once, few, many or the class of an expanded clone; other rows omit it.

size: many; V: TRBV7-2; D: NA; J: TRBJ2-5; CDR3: CASSSGFQETQYF; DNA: TGTGCCAGCAGCTCGGGATTTCAAGAGACCCAGTACTTC
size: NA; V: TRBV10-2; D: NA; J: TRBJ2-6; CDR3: CASSVGSTEAF; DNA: TGCGCCAGCAGTGTAGGGTCCACTGAAGCTTTC
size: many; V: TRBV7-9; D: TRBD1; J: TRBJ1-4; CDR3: CASSLGQGGTNEKLFF; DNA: TGTGCCAGCAGCTTGGGACAGGGAGGGACTAATGAAAAACTGTTTTTT
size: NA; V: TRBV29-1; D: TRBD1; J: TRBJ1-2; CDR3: CSVERTGGGGYGYTF; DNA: TGCAGCGTTGAACGGACAGGGGGCGGTGGCTATGGCTACACCTTC
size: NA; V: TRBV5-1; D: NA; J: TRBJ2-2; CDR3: CASSSPSYQTDPGELFF; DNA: TGCGCCAGCAGCTCACCTTCGTACCAGACTGATCCCGGGGAGCTGTTTTTT
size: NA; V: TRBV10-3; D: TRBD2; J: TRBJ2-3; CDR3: CAISGTSGTDTQYF; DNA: TGTGCCATCTCCGGGACTAGCGGCACAGATACGCAGTATTTT
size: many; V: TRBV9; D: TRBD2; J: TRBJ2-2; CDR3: CASSLSGSGTGELFF; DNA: TGTGCCAGCAGCCTTAGCGGGAGCGGCACCGGGGAGCTGTTTTTT
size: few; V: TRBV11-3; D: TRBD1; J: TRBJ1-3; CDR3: CASSLSRTGAGNTIYF; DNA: TGTGCCAGCAGCTTAAGCCGGACAGGGGCCGGAAACACCATATATTTT
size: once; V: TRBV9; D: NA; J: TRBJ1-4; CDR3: CASSLGGVGYTFGEKLFF; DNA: NA
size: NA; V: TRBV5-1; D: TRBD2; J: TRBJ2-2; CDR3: CASSLVSGATNTGELFF; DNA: TGCGCCAGCAGCTTGGTTAGCGGGGCAACGAACACCGGGGAGCTGTTTTTT
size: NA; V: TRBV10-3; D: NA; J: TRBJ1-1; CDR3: CAISDYDLNGRSAEAFF; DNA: TGTGCCATCAGTGATTACGACCTGAACGGTCGGTCGGCTGAAGCTTTCTTT
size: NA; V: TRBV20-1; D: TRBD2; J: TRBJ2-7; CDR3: CSAREGAGASYEQYF; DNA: TGCAGTGCTAGAGAAGGGGCGGGAGCCTCCTACGAGCAGTACTTC
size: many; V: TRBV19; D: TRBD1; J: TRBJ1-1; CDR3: CASSLHRQGVMNTEAFF; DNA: TGTGCCAGTAGTCTTCACCGACAGGGCGTTATGAACACTGAAGCTTTCTTT
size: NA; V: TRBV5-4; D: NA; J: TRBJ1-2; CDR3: CASSLASGTVFYGYTF; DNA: TGTGCCAGCAGCTTGGCTAGCGGGACCGTCTTCTATGGCTACACCTTC
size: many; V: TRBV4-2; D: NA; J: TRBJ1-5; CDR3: CASSYQGMGNQPQHF; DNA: TGTGCCAGCAGCTACCAGGGGATGGGCAATCAGCCCCAGCATTTT